The T cell receptor (beta chain) described here comes from a study of control samples from healthy donors and cancer patients. Here immunoSEQ multiplex PCR was the method, and the copy in TCRdb shows in-frame clones only, minus some. This sample has fewer than 200,000 clones, with around 88% found just once. The CDR3 runs to 15 residues. The germline V gene encodes CDR1 MNHNY and CDR2 SVGAGI (reference sequence). Trimming cost V 7 bases and J 0 bases, with 12 bases left between them. V gene TRBV6-6 combines with J gene TRBJ2-2; D is unresolved. The sample was blood. This sequence was found in a woman aged 25 to 39 in good health. CDR3: CASIMGRTNTGELFF. DNA of the CDR3: TGTGCCAGCATAATGGGCAGAACGAACACCGGGGAGCTGTTTTTT.